This T cell receptor beta chain was found in a study of siplizumab effects on memory and regulatory T cells. Regarding the study as a whole: Only a minor fraction of alloreactive clones mapped to unstimulated subsets. Whether proliferating Tregs in siplizumab cultures suppress was not functionally confirmed.

There are 12 residues in the CDR3. The V gene lost 2 bases and the J gene lost 7 bases, with 6 bases spanning the gap. CDR1 is SGHAT and CDR2 is FQDESV in the germline V gene (reference sequence). Sequencing of each sample assayed some 9.2 x 10^4 TCR templates. Measured with immunoSEQ multiplex PCR; TCRdb has only the in-frame clones, and not every one. The sample records about 66,000 clones, 95% to 98% being singletons. Concerning this clone: What it binds is not known.

Sequenced: naive CD8+ T cells sorted from blood. The TCR was taken from a human donor in good health. The chain uses TRBV11-1 and TRBJ2-1, with D unresolved. The CDR3 reads CASSLTGNEQFF. The CDR3 DNA follows: TGTGCCAGCAGCTTAACTGGGAATGAGCAGTTCTTC.